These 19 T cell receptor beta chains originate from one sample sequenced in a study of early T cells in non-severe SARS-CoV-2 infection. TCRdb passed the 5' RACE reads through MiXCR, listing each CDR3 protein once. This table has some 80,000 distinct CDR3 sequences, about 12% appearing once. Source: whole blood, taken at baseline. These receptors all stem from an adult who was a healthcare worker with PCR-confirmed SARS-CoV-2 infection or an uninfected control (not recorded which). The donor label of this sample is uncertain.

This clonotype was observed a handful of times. The CDR3 sequence is CASSFTQSRETQYF. DNA of the CDR3: TGTGCCAGCAGCTTCACCCAGTCACGCGAGACCCAGTACTTC. The genes are TRBV7-8 and TRBJ2-5; unclear D gene. The CDR3 sequence is 14 residues long. V lost 3 bases and J lost 5, with 13 bases in between. Germline CDR1 reads SGHVS; CDR2 reads FQNEAQ.

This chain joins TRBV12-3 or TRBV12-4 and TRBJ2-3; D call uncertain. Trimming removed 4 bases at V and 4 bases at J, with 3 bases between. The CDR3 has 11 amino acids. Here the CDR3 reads CASSWPDTQYF. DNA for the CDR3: TGTGCCAGCAGTTGGCCAGATACGCAGTATTTT.

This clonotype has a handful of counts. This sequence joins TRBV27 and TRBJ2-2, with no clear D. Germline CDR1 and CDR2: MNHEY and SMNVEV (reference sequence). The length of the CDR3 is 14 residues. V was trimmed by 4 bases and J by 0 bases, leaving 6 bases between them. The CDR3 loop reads CASSSASNTGELFF. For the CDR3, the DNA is TGTGCCAGCAGTTCAGCGTCGAACACCGGGGAGCTGTTTTTT.

CDR3 nucleotides: TGTGCCATCCAAACCTCGTGGGCCCTTACAGATACGCAGTATTTT. This sequence encodes CAIQTSWALTDTQYF. The chain is built from TRBV6-1 and TRBJ2-3; no definite D call. Per germline, CDR1 MNHNS and CDR2 SASEGT. The CDR3 spans 15 residues. V dropped 10 bases and J dropped 3 bases, with 20 bases sitting between them.

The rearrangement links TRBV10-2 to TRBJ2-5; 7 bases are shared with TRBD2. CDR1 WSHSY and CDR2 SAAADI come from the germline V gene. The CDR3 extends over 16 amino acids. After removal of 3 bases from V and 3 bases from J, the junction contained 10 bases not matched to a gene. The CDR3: CASSDGAGEPKETQYF. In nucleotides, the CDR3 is TGCGCCAGCAGTGATGGGGCGGGGGAGCCGAAAGAGACCCAGTACTTC.

The CDR3 DNA sequence: TGTGCCATCAGACCGAGGGACAGCATGAACACTGAAGCTTTCTTT. Translating gives CAIRPRDSMNTEAFF. The chain uses TRBV10-3 and TRBJ1-1, with TRBD1 matching 7 bases. Germline V gene sequence: CDR1 ENHRY, CDR2 SYGVKD. The CDR3 has 15 residues. Germline trimming cut 6 bases from V and 0 bases from J; bases unmatched to any gene: 7.

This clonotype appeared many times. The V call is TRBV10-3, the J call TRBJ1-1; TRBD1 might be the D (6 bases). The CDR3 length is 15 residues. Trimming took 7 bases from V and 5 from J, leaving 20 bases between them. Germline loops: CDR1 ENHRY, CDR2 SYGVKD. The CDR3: CAIKGGGRGRTEAFF. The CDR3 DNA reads TGTGCCATCAAGGGGGGGGGCCGTGGTCGAACTGAAGCTTTCTTT.

The CDR3 region has the DNA TGCAGTGCTCGTCGGGGGGGCCGCACAGATACGCAGTATTTT. As protein: CSARRGGRTDTQYF. The chain couples TRBV20-1 to TRBJ2-3; 8 nucleotides align to TRBD2. The V gene end was trimmed by 5 bases and the J gene end by 1 base; junction bases not matched to a gene: 5. The CDR3 sequence is 14 residues long. Germline V gene lookup returns CDR1 DFQATT and CDR2 SNEGSKA (reference sequence).

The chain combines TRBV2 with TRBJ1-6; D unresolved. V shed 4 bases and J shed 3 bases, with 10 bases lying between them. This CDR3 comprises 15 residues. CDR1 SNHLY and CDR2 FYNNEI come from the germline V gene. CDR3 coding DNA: TGTGCCAGCAGTGTCGGGCAGAGCTATAATTCACCCCTCCACTTT. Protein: CASSVGQSYNSPLHF.

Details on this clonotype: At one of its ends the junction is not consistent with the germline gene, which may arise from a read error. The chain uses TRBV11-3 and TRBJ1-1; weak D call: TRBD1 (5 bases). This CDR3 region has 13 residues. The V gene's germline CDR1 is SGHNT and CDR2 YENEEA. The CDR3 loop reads CASSPLWGTEVFF. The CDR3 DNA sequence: TGTGCCAGCAGCCCCCTATGGGGCACTGAAGTTTTCTTT.

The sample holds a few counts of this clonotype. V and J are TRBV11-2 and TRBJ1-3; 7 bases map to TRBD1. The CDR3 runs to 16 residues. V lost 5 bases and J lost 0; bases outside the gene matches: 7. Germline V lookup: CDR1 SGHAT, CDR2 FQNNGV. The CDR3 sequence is CASSRDRIISGNTIYF. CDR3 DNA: TGTGCCAGCAGCAGGGACAGAATAATCTCTGGAAACACCATATATTTT.

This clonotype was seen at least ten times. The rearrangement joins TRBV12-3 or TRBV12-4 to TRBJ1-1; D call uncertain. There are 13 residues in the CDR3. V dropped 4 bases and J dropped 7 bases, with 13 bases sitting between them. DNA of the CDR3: TGTGCCAGCAGTTCCAGCATAGGTGTTGAAGCTTTCTTT. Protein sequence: CASSSSIGVEAFF.

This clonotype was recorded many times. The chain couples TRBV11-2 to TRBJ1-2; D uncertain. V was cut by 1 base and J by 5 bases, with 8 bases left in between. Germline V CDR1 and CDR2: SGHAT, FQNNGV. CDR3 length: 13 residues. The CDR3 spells CASSLGLGYGYTF. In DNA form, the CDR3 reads TGTGCCAGCAGCTTAGGACTGGGGTATGGCTACACCTTC.

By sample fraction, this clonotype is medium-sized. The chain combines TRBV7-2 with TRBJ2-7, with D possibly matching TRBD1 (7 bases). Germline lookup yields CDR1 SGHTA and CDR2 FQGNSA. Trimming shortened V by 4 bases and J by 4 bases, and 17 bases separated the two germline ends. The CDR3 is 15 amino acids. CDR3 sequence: CASSSGGTRGYEQYF. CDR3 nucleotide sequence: TGTGCCAGCAGCTCAGGGGGGACCCGGGGGTACGAGCAGTACTTC.

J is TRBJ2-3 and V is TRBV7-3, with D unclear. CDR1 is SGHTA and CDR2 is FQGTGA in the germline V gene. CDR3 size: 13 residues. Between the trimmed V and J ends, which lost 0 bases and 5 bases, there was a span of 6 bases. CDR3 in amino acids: CASSLTALDTQYF. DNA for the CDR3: TGTGCCAGCAGCTTAACGGCCCTAGATACGCAGTATTTT.

As DNA, the CDR3 is TGTGCCAGCAGCTTCTCGACGCCGAACACTGAAGCTTTCTTT. It codes for CASSFSTPNTEAFF. The J gene is TRBJ1-1, the V gene TRBV7-9; unclear D gene. The V and J ends lost 3 bases and 1 base respectively, with 9 bases between them. The germline gives CDR1 SEHNR, CDR2 FQNEAQ (reference sequence). This CDR3 is 14 amino acids long.

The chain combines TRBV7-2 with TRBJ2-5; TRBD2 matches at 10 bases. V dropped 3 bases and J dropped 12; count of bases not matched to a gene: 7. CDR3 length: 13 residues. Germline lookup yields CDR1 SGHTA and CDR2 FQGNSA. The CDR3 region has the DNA TGTGCCAGCAGCTTGGACTTGCTAGCGGGGGAGTACTTC. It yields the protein CASSLDLLAGEYF.

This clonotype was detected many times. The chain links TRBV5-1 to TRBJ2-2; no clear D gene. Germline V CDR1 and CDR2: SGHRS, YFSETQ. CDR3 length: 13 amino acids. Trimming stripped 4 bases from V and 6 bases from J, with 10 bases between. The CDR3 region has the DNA TGCGCCAGCAGCCTAATTGAAGCCGGGGAGCTGTTTTTT. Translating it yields CASSLIEAGELFF. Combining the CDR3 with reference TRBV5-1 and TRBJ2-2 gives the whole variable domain KAGVTQTPRYLIKTRGQQVTLSCSPISGHRSVSWYQQTPGQGLQFLFEYFSETQRNKGNFPGRFSGRQFSNSRSEMNVSTLELGDSALYLCASSLIEAGELFFGEGSRLTVL.

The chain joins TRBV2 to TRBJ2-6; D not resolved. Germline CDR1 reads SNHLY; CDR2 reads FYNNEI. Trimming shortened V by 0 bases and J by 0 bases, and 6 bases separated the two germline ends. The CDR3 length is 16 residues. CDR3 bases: TGTGCCAGCAGTGAAGCGACATACTCTGGGGCCAACGTCCTGACTTTC. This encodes CASSEATYSGANVLTF.